This T cell receptor (beta chain) was obtained from a study of blood T cell repertoires in COVID-19. In the study overall: The United States, Italy and Spain supplied acute and convalescent COVID-19 samples. The cDNA or gDNA used as material had been derived from T cells, B-cell-depleted T cells, or PBMCs.

Original processing notes: Amplification from reference gene primers served as the basis for estimated nucleated cell counts. Profiling relied on immunoSEQ multiplex PCR, and the TCRdb table lists in-frame clones only, not all of them. The DNA was the basis for D and trimming; V, J and clone size are from that table. Of 100,000 to 150,000 clones listed, roughly 90% are singletons. This receptor was obtained from a man aged 70 or older with active COVID-19. The specimen was peripheral blood.

CDR3 residues: CASSEQAYSGNTIYF. In DNA, the CDR3 is TGTGCCAGCAGTGAACAGGCATACTCTGGAAACACCATATATTTT. The gene calls are TRBV2 and TRBJ1-3; no reliable D call. Trimming removed 2 bases at V and 0 bases at J, with 8 bases between. The V gene's germline CDR1 is SNHLY and CDR2 FYNNEI. The CDR3 runs 15 residues.